Each of the 20 T cell receptor beta chains below was sequenced from the same sample in a study of cytomegalovirus exposure and HLA in healthy donors. The PCR employed 60 Vbeta primers together with 13 Jbeta primers. The repertoire was sequenced with immunoSEQ multiplex PCR; TCRdb's copy has only in-frame clones and lacks some. Of around 74,000 clones in the sample, less than 80% were seen once. Sequencing was performed on PBMCs. The source of these receptors is a man aged 25 to 40 in good health and CMV-seronegative.

This chain connects TRBV7-2 to TRBJ2-2, with 11 bases fitting TRBD2. The CDR3 loop spans 14 amino acids. Germline CDR1 reads SGHTA; CDR2 reads FQGNSA. V shed 5 bases and J 6 bases; nucleotides not matched to a gene: 2. CDR3 bases: TGTGCCAGCAGCCTTAGCGGGAGGGCCGGGGAGCTGTTTTTT. Its translation is CASSLSGRAGELFF. The whole variable domain, filled in from reference TRBV7-2 and TRBJ2-2, reads GAGVSQSPSNKVTEKGKDVELRCDPISGHTALYWYRQSLGQGLEFLIYFQGNSAPDKSGLPSDRFSAERTGGSVSTLTIQRTQQEDSAVYLCASSLSGRAGELFFGEGSRLTVL.

This clone was found once. CDR3 protein: CASTSGVVGVSTEAFF. CDR3 bases: TGTGCCAGCACCTCGGGGGTAGTTGGGGTCAGCACTGAAGCTTTCTTT. The chain combines TRBV28 with TRBJ1-1, with a weak D call TRBD1 (5 bases). This CDR3 spans 16 amino acids. Germline V gives CDR1 MDHEN, CDR2 SYDVKM. Trimming shortened V by 7 bases and J by 4 bases, and 22 bases separated the two germline ends.

This clone has more than one count but fewer than ten. The chain is built from TRBV25-1 and TRBJ2-6; D is unresolved. The germline CDR1 and CDR2 sequences are MGHDK and SYGVNS. The CDR3 spans 14 residues. Trimming took 4 bases from V and 2 from J, leaving 6 bases between them. CDR3 nucleotide sequence: TGTGCCAGCAGTGCCCACACTGGGGCCAACGTCCTGACTTTC. It yields the protein CASSAHTGANVLTF.

The table lists this clone with a few counts. The genes are TRBV7-9 and TRBJ2-7; 14 nucleotides align to TRBD2. The CDR3 extends over 16 amino acids. The V segment lost 3 bases and the J segment 3 bases; nucleotides outside the gene matches: 4. Germline V lookup: CDR1 SEHNR, CDR2 FQNEAQ (reference sequence). This CDR3 reads CASSFGTSGSGYEQYF. As DNA, the CDR3 is TGTGCCAGCAGCTTTGGGACTAGCGGGAGCGGCTACGAGCAGTACTTC.

This chain links TRBV12-5 with TRBJ2-5, with D perhaps matching TRBD2 (5 bases). V shed 0 bases and J shed 0 bases, with 17 bases lying between them. The CDR3 totals 18 residues. CDR1 and CDR2 from the germline V gene are LGHNT and FRNRAP. The CDR3 spells CASGLVLGVNPDQETQYF. CDR3 sequence (DNA): TGTGCTAGTGGTTTGGTACTCGGGGTAAACCCCGACCAAGAGACCCAGTACTTC.

The chain employs TRBV7-9 and TRBJ2-7, with TRBD2 identical over 7 bases. This CDR3 is built from 16 residues. The V gene's germline CDR1 is SEHNR and CDR2 FQNEAQ (reference sequence). V trimming: 5 bases; J trimming: 4 bases; junction bases outside the gene matches: 14. The CDR3 loop is CASSQMGAGEGYEQYF. In DNA, the CDR3 is TGTGCCAGCAGCCAGATGGGCGCGGGAGAAGGGTACGAGCAGTACTTC.

This chain joins TRBV25-1 and TRBJ1-1; possibly TRBD1 for D (5 bases). The germline V gene encodes CDR1 MGHDK and CDR2 SYGVNS. Trimming pared 3 bases from V and 5 bases from J, leaving 16 bases between. The CDR3 extends over 15 amino acids. The CDR3 coding sequence is TGTGCCAGCAGTGATACCGCCAGGGCCGCTACTGAAGCTTTCTTT. Translated: CASSDTARAATEAFF.

The J gene is TRBJ2-2, the V gene TRBV21-1; no DNA check was done on the table's D call, TRBD2. TRBV21-1 is a listed pseudogene. The CDR3 extends over 16 amino acids. The CDR3 coding sequence is TGTGCCAGCAGCAAAGTTGACGGGATAGCCACCGGGGAGCTGTTTTTT. Its protein product is CASSKVDGIATGELFF.

This chain connects TRBV6-5 to TRBJ1-6; 9 bases are shared with TRBD1. With 8 bases clipped from V and 8 bases from J, the junction kept 7 bases outside the gene matches. The germline gives CDR1 MNHEY, CDR2 SVGAGI. The CDR3 runs 14 residues. The DNA for the CDR3 is TGTGCCAGCCGGAAGAGGACAGGGGATTCACCCCTCCACTTT. It codes for CASRKRTGDSPLHF.

The chain recombines TRBV7-9 with TRBJ1-2; tentative D call: TRBD1 (6 bases). Trimming took 5 bases from V and 3 from J, leaving 13 bases between them. CDR3 length equals 14 residues. Germline-derived CDR1 and CDR2 are SEHNR and FQNEAQ (reference sequence). The CDR3 DNA sequence: TGTGCCAGCAGCGTCGCCACAGGGTACTATGGCTACACCTTC. Translated, it gives CASSVATGYYGYTF.

The V gene is TRBV5-6, the J gene TRBJ1-6; possibly TRBD1 for D (6 bases). Germline lookup yields CDR1 SGHDT and CDR2 YYEEEE. CDR3 size: 17 residues. V shed 1 base and J shed 10 bases, with 21 bases lying between them. The chain's CDR3 is CASSLYHGGASESPLHF. CDR3 coding DNA: TGTGCCAGCAGCTTGTATCATGGGGGGGCGTCCGAGTCACCCCTCCACTTT.

CDR3 residues: CAWKGASNQPQHF. The CDR3 coding sequence is TGTGCCTGGAAGGGGGCCAGCAATCAGCCCCAGCATTTT. The rearrangement uses TRBV30 and TRBJ1-5, with 7 bases matching TRBD1. CDR3 length equals 13 residues. Germline assignment: CDR1 GTSNPN and CDR2 SVGIG (reference sequence). V gave up 4 bases and J gave up 1 base; unmatched junction bases: 1.

This clone occurred once. The chain is built from TRBV27 and TRBJ2-1; D unclear. Trimming left V 1 base short and J 5 bases short, with 12 bases between. The CDR3 has 15 amino acids. The V gene's germline CDR1 is MNHEY and CDR2 SMNVEV (reference sequence). In nucleotides, the CDR3 is TGTGCCAGCAGTTTATTCTTGACTGTTAACAATGAGCAGTTCTTC. This sequence encodes CASSLFLTVNNEQFF.

The J gene is TRBJ2-1, the V gene TRBV27, with TRBD2 matching 10 bases. V trimming: 0 bases; J trimming: 6 bases; junction bases outside the gene matches: 8. The germline V gene encodes CDR1 MNHEY and CDR2 SMNVEV (reference sequence). This CDR3 has 17 amino acids. The CDR3 DNA is TGTGCCAGCAGTTTATCGGCTAGCGGGAGTTTAGCCAATGAGCAGTTCTTC. Protein product: CASSLSASGSLANEQFF.

V usage is TRBV6-5 and J usage is TRBJ2-5; TRBD1 aligns across 7 bases. The J call is in doubt because the DNA end fits TRBJ2-7 better. The CDR3 spans 14 residues. Germline V gives CDR1 MNHEY, CDR2 SVGAGI. For the CDR3, the DNA is TGTGCCAGCAACGCCGGGACAGAACTCTACGAGCAGTACTTC. Translated: CASNAGTELYEQYF.

The chain has TRBV10-3 and TRBJ2-5; perhaps TRBD1 as D (5 bases). The CDR3 is 12 residues long. Germline CDR1 reads ENHRY; CDR2 reads SYGVKD. The V end lost 8 bases, the J end lost 1 base, and 8 bases lay between the germline ends. CDR3 DNA sequence: TGTGCCATCGGGGCGACCCAAGAGACCCAGTACTTC. The encoded protein is CAIGATQETQYF.

CDR3 residues: CASSQDTGGYQPQHF. The DNA of the CDR3 is TGCGCCAGCAGCCAAGATACTGGGGGCTATCAGCCCCAGCATTTT. The V and J genes are TRBV4-3 and TRBJ1-5, with a tentative D call TRBD1 (6 bases). Looked up from germline, CDR1 is LGHNA and CDR2 is YSLEER. V was trimmed by 0 bases and J by 5 bases, leaving 11 bases between them. The CDR3 is 15 amino acids.

In its sample, this clone was seen a few times. The sample contains more than one DNA sequence encoding this CDR3. This rearrangement joins TRBV18 to TRBJ1-4, with 7 bases aligning to TRBD1. V shed 6 bases, J shed 3 bases, and the junction held 7 bases outside the gene matches. Germline-derived CDR1 and CDR2 are KGHSH and LQKENI. The CDR3 length is 15 residues. CDR3 DNA sequence: TGTGCCAGCTCGCTAAGACAGGGACCTAATGAAAAACTGTTTTTT. Its protein is CASSLRQGPNEKLFF. The full variable domain, rest sourced from reference TRBV18 and TRBJ1-4, is NAGVMQNPRHLVRRRGQEARLRCSPMKGHSHVYWYRQLPEEGLKFMVYLQKENIIDESGMPKERFSAEFPKEGPSILRIQQVVRGDSAAYFCASSLRQGPNEKLFFGSGTQLSVL.

The rearrangement links TRBV29-1 to TRBJ1-1, with no clear D. CDR3 length: 11 amino acids. V shed 6 bases and J shed 12 bases, with 17 bases lying between them. Germline values: CDR1 SQVTM, CDR2 ANQGSEA. The CDR3 sequence is CSVETDRRTFF. CDR3 bases: TGCAGCGTAGAGACGGACCGGAGGACTTTCTTT. The entire variable domain, with the rest obtained from reference TRBV29-1 and TRBJ1-1, is as follows: SAVISQKPSRDICQRGTSLTIQCQVDSQVTMMFWYRQQPGQSLTLIATANQGSEATYESGFVIDKFPISRPNLTFSTLTVSNMSPEDSSIYLCSVETDRRTFFGQGTRLTVV.

This clone was detected once. The chain recombines TRBV7-9 with TRBJ1-3, with TRBD1 matching 8 bases. The CDR3 totals 17 residues. With 3 bases clipped from V and 2 bases from J, the junction kept 9 bases outside the gene matches. Germline CDR1 is SEHNR and CDR2 is FQNEAQ (reference sequence). CDR3 in DNA: TGTGCCAGCAGCTTTAGCGTCGGGACAGGCCCTGGAAACACCATATATTTT. This codes for CASSFSVGTGPGNTIYF. Full variable domain (rest looked up from reference TRBV7-9 and TRBJ1-3): DTGVSQNPRHKITKRGQNVTFRCDPISEHNRLYWYRQTLGQGPEFLTYFQNEAQLEKSRLLSDRFSAERPKGSFSTLEIQRTEQGDSAMYLCASSFSVGTGPGNTIYFGEGSWLTVV.